The clone carrying this TCR beta chain appeared a few times. The record originates from a study of blood T cell repertoires in COVID-19. Overall study context: The analysed material was cDNA or gDNA that came from T cells, B-cell-depleted T cells, or PBMCs.

CDR1 is MDHEN, CDR2 SYDVKM, per germline. V was pared by 2 bases and J by 6 bases, with 6 bases of the junction left unmatched. CDR3 length equals 15 residues. As originally analysed: It was from reference gene primer amplification that nucleated cell counts were estimated. This table comes from immunoSEQ multiplex PCR, and its TCRdb copy is limited to in-frame clones, with some not included. V and J calls plus clone size are reproduced from that table; the DNA served to infer D and trimming. This table holds roughly 140,000 clones, about 77% found once. The sample taken for sequencing was peripheral blood. This clonotype was sampled from a man in his sixties with acute or convalescent COVID-19. V and J are TRBV28 and TRBJ1-5; 8 bases are a match to TRBD1. In DNA form, the CDR3 reads TGTGCCAGCAGTTTAGGCCAGGGGGCAGTTCAGCCCCAGCATTTT. Residues: CASSLGQGAVQPQHF.